These T cell receptor beta chains were read from a single sample in a study of OX40 agonist ivuxolimab in advanced cancers. Sequencing was performed with immunoSEQ multiplex PCR; in TCRdb, only in-frame clones are kept and a portion is missing. There are 77,000 or so clones in the sample; just under 80% occur only once, and approximately 5.3% lies in the top ten. Specimen: CD4+ or CD8+ T cells sorted from blood, collected in a trial of the OX40 agonist ivuxolimab. All receptors come from an adult with an advanced solid tumor such as melanoma, head and neck, liver or kidney cancer. The conserved cysteine and the conserved F or W are not part of the CDR3 here. Each record gives: J gene, V gene, CDR3 protein.

j_call: TRBJ1-3; v_call: TRBV28; cdr3_aa: ASKSDGNTIY
j_call: TRBJ1-3; v_call: TRBV29-1; cdr3_aa: SVARGNTIY
j_call: TRBJ2-7; v_call: TRBV13; cdr3_aa: ASSAPGQGYEQY
j_call: TRBJ2-7; v_call: TRBV6-1; cdr3_aa: ASRGTGQFSYEQY
j_call: TRBJ1-1; v_call: TRBV5-1; cdr3_aa: ASSLGTLNTEAF
j_call: TRBJ1-2; v_call: TRBV9; cdr3_aa: ASSVAGRVGGYT
j_call: TRBJ1-6; v_call: TRBV7-2; cdr3_aa: ASSLELVSSYNSPLH
j_call: TRBJ2-4; v_call: TRBV27; cdr3_aa: ASTGQGLAKNIQY
j_call: TRBJ2-3; v_call: TRBV30; cdr3_aa: AWSTRGGRTTDTQY
j_call: TRBJ2-3; v_call: TRBV7-9; cdr3_aa: ASSLSSWAQSTDTQY
j_call: TRBJ1-1; v_call: TRBV29-1; cdr3_aa: SVKDRRTEAF
j_call: TRBJ2-3; v_call: TRBV7-2; cdr3_aa: ASSAPGQITDTQY
j_call: TRBJ1-2; v_call: TRBV28; cdr3_aa: ASSAGTDGYGYT
j_call: TRBJ2-7; v_call: TRBV5-5; cdr3_aa: ASSLQGGYEQY
j_call: TRBJ2-1; v_call: TRBV19; cdr3_aa: ASTTGTEQF
j_call: TRBJ1-5; v_call: TRBV2; cdr3_aa: ASSGPGLSWNQPQH
j_call: TRBJ2-2; v_call: TRBV5-1; cdr3_aa: ASSLVAGGYTGELF
j_call: TRBJ1-1; v_call: TRBV5-1; cdr3_aa: ASSTGGNTEAF
j_call: TRBJ2-5; v_call: TRBV9; cdr3_aa: ASSVGPSGGKETQY
j_call: TRBJ2-3; v_call: TRBV5-1; cdr3_aa: ASSGGRSTDTQY
j_call: TRBJ1-5; v_call: TRBV10-3; cdr3_aa: AIRQGAVGNQPQH
j_call: TRBJ2-1; v_call: TRBV9; cdr3_aa: ASSVGQESSYNEQF
j_call: TRBJ2-1; v_call: TRBV5-4; cdr3_aa: ASSLAKSRSGGNEQF
j_call: TRBJ2-2; v_call: TRBV5-4; cdr3_aa: ASSTTSAGELF
j_call: TRBJ2-3; v_call: TRBV6-5; cdr3_aa: ASSPGQGRTDTQY
j_call: TRBJ1-4; v_call: TRBV5-6; cdr3_aa: ASSDTGGATNEKLF
j_call: TRBJ2-7; v_call: TRBV5-5; cdr3_aa: ASSPEGGAYEQY
j_call: TRBJ2-5; v_call: TRBV7-6; cdr3_aa: ASSSSGTRGETQY
j_call: TRBJ2-7; v_call: TRBV10-2; cdr3_aa: ASSEIRDRARYEQY
j_call: TRBJ1-2; v_call: TRBV7-2; cdr3_aa: ASSPGQAARGYT
j_call: TRBJ1-1; v_call: TRBV29-1; cdr3_aa: SVDESVRTGTTEAF
j_call: TRBJ1-4; v_call: TRBV2; cdr3_aa: ASSRQGMIATNEKLF
j_call: TRBJ2-1; v_call: TRBV7-2; cdr3_aa: ASSSRVSYNEQF
j_call: TRBJ2-7; v_call: TRBV15; cdr3_aa: ATSRVAGAYEQY
j_call: TRBJ2-3; v_call: TRBV11-3; cdr3_aa: ASSRLRTDTQY
j_call: TRBJ2-1; v_call: TRBV4-1; cdr3_aa: ASSQDPRERYNEQF
j_call: TRBJ1-6; v_call: TRBV10-3; cdr3_aa: AISAEVGTANSPLH
j_call: TRBJ2-7; v_call: TRBV7-2; cdr3_aa: ASSLDSVNYEQY
j_call: TRBJ1-5; v_call: TRBV7-2; cdr3_aa: ASSLAGAAPQPQH
j_call: TRBJ1-2; v_call: TRBV7-2; cdr3_aa: ASSSALRGTGGGEGYT
j_call: TRBJ1-4; v_call: TRBV9; cdr3_aa: ASSPRDRGNEKLF
j_call: TRBJ1-6; v_call: TRBV7-6; cdr3_aa: ASSTRTGGGSSPLH
j_call: TRBJ1-2; v_call: TRBV6-6; cdr3_aa: ASRTGGSGYT
j_call: TRBJ1-1; v_call: TRBV10-3; cdr3_aa: AISGGQVFEAF